The sequence of this TCR beta chain was determined in a study of blood T cell repertoires in COVID-19. About the research overall: Whether acute or convalescent, the COVID-19 samples came from the United States, Italy and Spain.

Original data processing: By means of reference gene primer amplification, nucleated cell counts were estimated. Clones were sequenced by immunoSEQ multiplex PCR, and TCRdb holds only the in-frame ones, with some missing. V and J calls and clone size are those listed in that table; D and trimming were worked out from the DNA. The sample has about 130,000 clones; about 74% are singletons. The germline CDR1 and CDR2 sequences are SGHRS and YFSETQ. V was trimmed by 5 bases and J by 6 bases, leaving 18 bases between them. The CDR3 runs 15 residues. This receptor was taken from a man between 60 and 70 years old with acute or convalescent COVID-19. The material sequenced was peripheral blood. The V and J genes are TRBV5-1 and TRBJ1-5; a weak D match, TRBD1 (6 bases). CDR3 protein: CASSPSGGRSQPQHF. For the CDR3, the DNA is TGCGCCAGCAGTCCTAGCGGGGGGCGAAGTCAGCCCCAGCATTTT.